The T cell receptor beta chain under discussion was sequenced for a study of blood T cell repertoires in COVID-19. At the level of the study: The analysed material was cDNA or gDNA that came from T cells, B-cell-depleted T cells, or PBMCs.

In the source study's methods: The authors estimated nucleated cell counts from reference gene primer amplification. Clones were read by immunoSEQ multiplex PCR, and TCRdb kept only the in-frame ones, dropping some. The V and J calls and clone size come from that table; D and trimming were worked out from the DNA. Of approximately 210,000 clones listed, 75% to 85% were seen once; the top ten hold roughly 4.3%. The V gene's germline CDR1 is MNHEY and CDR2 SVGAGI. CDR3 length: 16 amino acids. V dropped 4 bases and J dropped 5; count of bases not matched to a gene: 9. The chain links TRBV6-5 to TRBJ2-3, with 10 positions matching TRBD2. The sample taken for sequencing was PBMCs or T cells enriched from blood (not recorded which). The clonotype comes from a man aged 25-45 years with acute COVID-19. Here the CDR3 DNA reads TGTGCCAGCAGTTCCTTAGCGGGGGGCTTGAAAGATACGCAGTATTTT. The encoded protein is CASSSLAGGLKDTQYF.